One sample yielded the 3 T cell receptor beta chains listed below, sequenced in a study of blood T cell repertoires in COVID-19. Clones were sequenced by immunoSEQ multiplex PCR, and TCRdb holds only the in-frame ones, with some missing. The sample consists of about 200,000 clones, about 84% of them appearing once. Input material: peripheral blood. These receptors were collected from a woman of 80 years or more with acute or convalescent COVID-19.

This clone was observed a handful of times. This chain connects TRBV9 to TRBJ1-3; weak D call: TRBD1 (5 bases). The CDR3 has 18 residues. Germline V gene lookup returns CDR1 SGDLS and CDR2 YYNGEE. V lost 0 bases to trimming and J lost 0 bases, with 16 bases between them. The CDR3 DNA sequence: TGTGCCAGCAGCGTAGAGGGGACTGATGCCTTCTCTGGAAACACCATATATTTT. Residues: CASSVEGTDAFSGNTIYF.

The rearrangement links TRBV28 to TRBJ1-2; D is unresolved. Germline V gives CDR1 MDHEN, CDR2 SYDVKM. CDR3 length equals 11 residues. Trimming took off 4 bases at V and 8 bases at J, with 8 bases between the two ends. The CDR3 loop reads CASSYQRGYTF. For the CDR3, the DNA is TGTGCCAGCAGTTATCAGCGCGGCTACACCTTC.

This clone was seen a few times. Other DNA sequences of this sample code for an identical CDR3. The chain is built from TRBV4-1 and TRBJ1-5, with D unresolved. Trimming removed 0 bases from V and 4 bases from J, with 7 bases in between. Germline CDR1 and CDR2: MGHRA and YSYEKL. This CDR3 has 14 amino acids. CDR3 region: CASSQDRGNQPQHF. For the CDR3, the DNA is TGCGCCAGCAGCCAAGATCGGGGTAATCAGCCCCAGCATTTT.